Listed below are T cell receptor beta chains from one sample, sequenced in a study of control samples from healthy donors and cancer patients. Generated by immunoSEQ multiplex PCR, the TCRdb table keeps only in-frame clones and is missing some. In the table there are approximately 160,000 clones, 80% to 95% of which are singletons. Sequenced: blood. Receptors were obtained from a woman in her twenties or thirties in good health. CDR3s include the opening cysteine and the closing phenylalanine or tryptophan. A D gene is named only where the DNA matches it firmly. Size values are once, few and many counts, or a class for expanded clones, and some rows have none.

>TRBD2|.|TRBV3-1/TRBV3-2|20|TRBJ2-5
TGTGCCAGCAGCCAGGAGCCGGGACTAGCGGGAGGGCCCTCGAGGGAGACCCAGTACTTC
CASSQEPGLAGGPSRETQYF
>TRBD2|.|TRBV4-1|18|TRBJ2-3
TGCGCCAGCAGCCAAGGGTCCTTCAGCGGGAGTCGTGCAGATACGCAGTATTTT
CASSQGSFSGSRADTQYF
>TRBD1|.|TRBV25-1|14|TRBJ1-2
TGTGCCAGCAGTGAATCGAGGACAGGGAATGGCTACACCTTC
CASSESRTGNGYTF
>.|.|TRBV6-1|17|TRBJ1-5
TGTGCCAGCAGTGAAAGCCCCATTGACGTCTCCAATCAGCCCCAGCATTTT
CASSESPIDVSNQPQHF
>.|.|TRBV6-5|13|TRBJ2-4
TGTGCCAGCAGCTCGGTTCAGACAAACATTCAGTACTTC
CASSSVQTNIQYF
>TRBD1|.|TRBV20-1|16|TRBJ1-1
TGCAGTGCTAGTGTCGGAGACAGGGGGCCGAACACTGAAGCTTTCTTT
CSASVGDRGPNTEAFF
>TRBD1|few|TRBV18|15|TRBJ1-3
TGTGCCAGCTCAGAAGGACAGGGGAACGGAAACACCATATATTTT
CASSEGQGNGNTIYF
>.|few|TRBV30|15|TRBJ1-3
TGTGCCTGGGGGGGACGGCAAGTCCCTGGAAACACCATATATTTT
CAWGGRQVPGNTIYF
>.|.|TRBV12-3/TRBV12-4|13|TRBJ1-1
TGTGCCAGCACCCTAGCGTCTGGCACTGAAGCTTTCTTT
CASTLASGTEAFF
>TRBD1|.|TRBV7-9|15|TRBJ2-3
TGTGCCAGCAGCTTGTGGACAGGCCCCCACGATACGCAGTATTTT
CASSLWTGPHDTQYF
>.|once|TRBV28|11|TRBJ2-7
TGTGCCAGCAGTTTATACGGGAGTTGGTACTTC
CASSLYGSWYF
>.|.|TRBV12-3/TRBV12-4|13|TRBJ1-1
TGTGCCAGCAGCCCCGAGGGGAACACTGAAGCTTTCTTT
CASSPEGNTEAFF
>TRBD1|.|TRBV5-1|16|TRBJ1-6
TGCGCCAGCAGCGCTGGACAGGGCCGGTCTGGGTCACCCCTCCACTTT
CASSAGQGRSGSPLHF
>TRBD1|.|TRBV7-9|19|TRBJ2-5
TGTGCCAGCCTCACAGGGGGCGCGGGGTCCGGATCTCCCCAAGAGACCCAGTACTTC
CASLTGGAGSGSPQETQYF
>.|.|TRBV9|15|TRBJ1-5
TGTGCCAGCAGCTTCCAGGGGACTAGCAATCAGCCCCAGCATTTT
CASSFQGTSNQPQHF
>.|once|TRBV7-9|12|TRBJ2-2
TGTGCCGACACAGCTGGCACCGGGGAGCTGTTTTTT
CADTAGTGELFF
>.|few|TRBV9|15|TRBJ1-1
TGTGCCAGCAGCGTAGCCCCTAGGGGGGGCACTGAAGCTTTCTTT
CASSVAPRGGTEAFF
>TRBD2|.|TRBV18|18|TRBJ2-3
TGTGCCAGCTCACCACCGGGACTAGCGGGAGGGAGAACAGATACGCAGTATTTT
CASSPPGLAGGRTDTQYF
>.|.|TRBV12-3/TRBV12-4|13|TRBJ2-2
TGTGCCAGCAGTAGCACAGACACCGGGGAGCTGTTTTTT
CASSSTDTGELFF
>.|.|TRBV10-3|13|TRBJ2-1
TGTGCCATCAGTGGTAGCGGTATCAATGAGCAGTTCTTC
CAISGSGINEQFF
>.|.|TRBV28|14|TRBJ1-4
TGTGCCAGCAGTGGAAGCGACATCGATGAAAAACTGTTTTTT
CASSGSDIDEKLFF
>.|.|TRBV9|14|TRBJ2-7
TGTGCCAGCAGCGCGGGACAGCGGGTCTACGAGCAGTACTTC
CASSAGQRVYEQYF
>.|.|TRBV15|12|TRBJ1-1
TGTGCCACCAGCAGAGGGGTTAGTCAAGCTTTCTTT
CATSRGVSQAFF
>TRBD2|.|TRBV6-5|15|TRBJ2-7
TGTGCCAGCAGTTGGACAGCTAGCGGGAAAAGCGAGCAGTACTTC
CASSWTASGKSEQYF
>TRBD1|.|TRBV3-1/TRBV3-2|15|TRBJ2-5
TGTGCCAGCAGCTCCGGGACAGGGGGCGGAGAGACCCAGTACTTC
CASSSGTGGGETQYF
>TRBD2|.|TRBV19|16|TRBJ2-3
TGTGCCAGTAGTGACGGATTAAGCGGGAGGGCAGATACGCAGTATTTT
CASSDGLSGRADTQYF
>.|.|TRBV12-5|13|TRBJ1-2
TGTGCTAGTGCCCCCGGGGAGGGCTATGGCTACACCTTC
CASAPGEGYGYTF
>TRBD2|.|TRBV7-3|15|TRBJ2-3
TGTGCCAGCAGCCGGACTAGCGGGATCACAGATACGCAGTATTTT
CASSRTSGITDTQYF
>TRBD2|few|TRBV5-6|14|TRBJ2-7
TGTGCCAGCAGCTTTGGACTAGAGACCTACGAGCAGTACTTC
CASSFGLETYEQYF
>.|.|TRBV28|14|TRBJ2-4
TGTGCCAGCAGTTTCCCTAACGCCAAAAACATTCAGTACTTC
CASSFPNAKNIQYF
>.|.|TRBV28|14|TRBJ1-4
TGTGCCAGCAGACACTACAGGGATGGTGAAAAACTGTTTTTT
CASRHYRDGEKLFF
>.|.|TRBV3-1/TRBV3-2|13|TRBJ1-2
TGTGCCAGCAGCCAAGGGCCAGCCTATGGCTACACCTTC
CASSQGPAYGYTF
>TRBD2|once|TRBV27|15|TRBJ2-7
TGTGCCAGCAGTTCCCCTAGCGGGAGCTCCTACGAGCAGTACTTC
CASSSPSGSSYEQYF
>TRBD1|.|TRBV5-6|13|TRBJ1-2
TGTGCCAGCAGCGATACAGGGGGAAATGGCTACACCTTC
CASSDTGGNGYTF
>.|.|TRBV4-1|15|TRBJ2-5
TGCGCCAGCAGCCAAGAACACAGGGCGGGGGAGACCCAGTACTTC
CASSQEHRAGETQYF
>TRBD1|.|TRBV7-2|15|TRBJ2-7
TGTGCCAGCAGCTATACCGGGACAGGGGTACACGAGCAGTACTTC
CASSYTGTGVHEQYF
>TRBD2|.|TRBV4-1|16|TRBJ2-7
TGCGCCAGCAGCCTGCCCCGGAGCGGGAGCGTCTACGAGCAGTACTTC
CASSLPRSGSVYEQYF
>TRBD1|.|TRBV28|14|TRBJ2-2
TGTGCCAGCCGAGACAGGGGGCGAACCGGGGAGCTGTTTTTT
CASRDRGRTGELFF
>TRBD2|.|TRBV27|15|TRBJ2-1
TGTGCCAGCAGTTCACCGGGACTAGTAATTGATGAGCAGTTCTTC
CASSSPGLVIDEQFF
>.|.|TRBV6-5|12|TRBJ2-1
TGTGCCGCCACAACGGTATACAATGAGCAGTTCTTC
CAATTVYNEQFF
>TRBD2|.|TRBV7-9|16|TRBJ2-1
TGTGCCAGCAGCTTATCACTAGCGGGAGTTAGGGTTGAGCAGTTCTTC
CASSLSLAGVRVEQFF
>.|.|TRBV6-6|13|TRBJ1-1
TGTGCTTCCCTGACCCTGAGGGGCACTGAAGCTTTCTTT
CASLTLRGTEAFF
>.|.|TRBV6-1|15|TRBJ2-7
TGTGCCAGCAGTGAAGCGGCCGGCCGTTTAGGGGAGCAGTACTTC
CASSEAAGRLGEQYF
>.|.|TRBV19|13|TRBJ1-6
TGTGCCAGTAGGGGACCTTATAATTCACCCCTCCACTTT
CASRGPYNSPLHF
>TRBD2|.|TRBV19|15|TRBJ2-3
TGTGCCAGTAGTTGGACTAGCGGGATCCCAGATACGCAGTATTTT
CASSWTSGIPDTQYF
>TRBD1|.|TRBV6-1|18|TRBJ2-3
TGTGCCAGCAGTGAAGCTGGCGAGGGACAGGGCCTCACAGATACGCAGTATTTT
CASSEAGEGQGLTDTQYF
>.|once|TRBV19|13|TRBJ1-5
TGTGCCACCTTGGGCGCTCGCAATCAGCCCCAGCATTTT
CATLGARNQPQHF
>TRBD1|.|TRBV10-3|12|TRBJ1-2
TGTGCCATCACTGGACAGGGGGGTGGCTACACCTTC
CAITGQGGGYTF
>.|.|TRBV19|12|TRBJ1-2
TGTGCCAGTAGTAGGACAAAGGGCGGCTACACCTTC
CASSRTKGGYTF
>TRBD1|.|TRBV20-1|11|TRBJ2-4
TGCAGTGCGCGGACAGGGGGCTGGCAGTACTTC
CSARTGGWQYF
>.|.|TRBV12-3/TRBV12-4|12|TRBJ2-7
TGTGCCAGCAGTTCGGCAGGTCGGGAGCAGTACTTC
CASSSAGREQYF
>.|few|TRBV28|16|TRBJ1-3
TGTGCCAGCAGTTTATGGGGCACCAGCTCTGGAAACACCATATATTTT
CASSLWGTSSGNTIYF
>TRBD1|.|TRBV6-6|16|TRBJ2-7
TGTGCCAGCAGTTACGCAGGGGGCGCGGTCCTGACCGAGCAGTACTTC
CASSYAGGAVLTEQYF
>TRBD2|.|TRBV3-1/TRBV3-2|16|TRBJ2-1
TGTGCCAGCAGCCAAGAGCCACTAGCGGCCGCCAGGGAGCAGTTCTTC
CASSQEPLAAAREQFF
>.|.|TRBV27|12|TRBJ1-1
TGTGCCAGCAGCCCCTCCGGGACTGAAGCTTTCTTT
CASSPSGTEAFF
>.|once|TRBV19|18|TRBJ2-2
TGTGCCAGTAGTATAGGCCCCCGAGGCAGGGCGAACACCGGGGAGCTGTTTTTT
CASSIGPRGRANTGELFF